The 2 T cell receptor beta chains below come from one sample, sequenced in a study of T cell responses to AZD1222 COVID-19 vaccine. The protocol was immunoSEQ multiplex PCR, while the TCRdb copy is restricted to in-frame clones and leaves out a portion. The sample consists of tens of thousands of clones, around nine tenths of them appearing once. The sequencing used peripheral blood, collected 28 days after the second AZD1222 dose. The source is an adult who received the AZD1222 COVID-19 vaccine.

This chain links TRBV18 with TRBJ2-7; unclear D gene. Germline lookup yields CDR1 KGHSH and CDR2 LQKENI. The V gene lost 0 bases and the J gene lost 5 bases, with 14 bases spanning the gap. The CDR3 runs 15 residues. The chain's CDR3 is CASSPPNGDGHEQYF. The DNA of the CDR3 is TGTGCCAGCTCACCACCGAACGGAGATGGACACGAGCAGTACTTC.

The rearrangement joins TRBV6-4 to TRBJ1-4, with D uncertain. V was shortened by 8 bases and J by 2 bases, with 12 bases between the two germline ends. Germline values: CDR1 MRHNA, CDR2 SNTAGT. This CDR3 spans 14 amino acids. The CDR3 sequence: CASGPRWTNEKLFF. The CDR3 nucleotides are TGTGCCAGCGGCCCCCGGTGGACTAATGAAAAACTGTTTTTT.